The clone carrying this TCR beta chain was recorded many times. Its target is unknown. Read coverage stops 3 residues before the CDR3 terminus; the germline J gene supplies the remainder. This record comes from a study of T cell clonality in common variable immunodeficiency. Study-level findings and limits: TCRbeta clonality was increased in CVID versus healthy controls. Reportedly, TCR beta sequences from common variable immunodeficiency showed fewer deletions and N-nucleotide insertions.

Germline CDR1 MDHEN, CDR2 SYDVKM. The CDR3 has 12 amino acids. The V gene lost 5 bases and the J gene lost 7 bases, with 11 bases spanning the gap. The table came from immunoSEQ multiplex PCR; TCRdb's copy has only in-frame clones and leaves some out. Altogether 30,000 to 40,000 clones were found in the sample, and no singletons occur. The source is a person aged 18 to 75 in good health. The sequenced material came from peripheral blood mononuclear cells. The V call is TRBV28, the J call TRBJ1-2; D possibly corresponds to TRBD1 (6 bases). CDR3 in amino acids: CASSGRGFGYTF. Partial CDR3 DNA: TGTGCCAGCAGTGGCAGGGGATTTGGC.